This passage covers 23 T cell receptor beta chains from one sample sequenced in a study of blood T cell repertoires in COVID-19 (dated by TCRdb to between 2020 and 2021). Library preparation used the immunoSEQ multiplex PCR assay. TCRdb holds this immuneACCESS table with in-frame rearrangements only. Some clones are missing; in checked studies, unresolved V genes explain under half, and the rest has no known cause. This sample comprises 120,000 or so clones, around 90% of them detected only once. Around 3.6% of the sample belongs to the ten largest clones. Specimen: peripheral blood. The origin of the receptors is a man aged 50 to 59 with active COVID-19.

This clone was seen a single time. The rearrangement links TRBV24-1 to TRBJ2-1, with 8 nucleotides matching TRBD1. The CDR3 is 16 amino acids. V lost 3 bases and J lost 6; bases outside the gene matches: 9. From germline, CDR1 is KGHDR and CDR2 SFDVKD. CDR3 loop: CATSDPGTGYSNEQFF. The CDR3 nucleotides read TGTGCCACCAGTGATCCAGGGACAGGCTATAGCAATGAGCAGTTCTTC.

V is TRBV21-1 and J is TRBJ2-7; the D call of TRBD2 is as the table states it, not checked on the DNA. TRBV21-1 is noted as a pseudogene. The CDR3 totals 16 residues. This chain's CDR3 is CASSKIVAGDQYEQYV. In DNA, the CDR3 is TGTGCCAGCAGCAAAATTGTGGCGGGAGATCAGTACGAGCAGTACGTC.

The chain recombines TRBV19 with TRBJ2-3; 8 bases align to TRBD2. Germline V CDR1 and CDR2: LNHDA, SQIVND (reference sequence). The CDR3 consists of 15 residues. The V and J ends lost 9 bases and 0 bases, in that order; junction bases with no gene match: 8. The CDR3 DNA reads as TGTGCCAGCGGGGGGGTGCGCGCTAGCACAGATACGCAGTATTTT. This translates into CASGGVRASTDTQYF.

The chain has TRBV3-1 (or the pseudogene TRBV3-2) and TRBJ2-7; perhaps TRBD2 as D (6 bases). Germline V CDR1 and CDR2: LGHDT, YNNKEL (reference sequence). The CDR3 runs 15 residues. V was shortened by 1 base and J by 4 bases, with 14 bases between the two germline ends. The CDR3 region has the DNA TGTGCCAGCAGCCAAGGCCTTAGCGGAGCTTACGAGCAGTACGTC. Protein sequence: CASSQGLSGAYEQYV.

J is TRBJ2-5 and V is TRBV10-2, with TRBD1 matching 9 bases. The CDR3 totals 15 residues. Unmatched junction bases numbered 9, after V lost 6 bases and J lost 4 bases. The germline CDR1 and CDR2 sequences are WSHSY and SAAADI. CDR3 amino acids: CASRPGTGSPETQYF. The CDR3 region has the DNA TGCGCCAGCAGACCCGGGACAGGGTCCCCAGAGACCCAGTACTTC.

The rearrangement links TRBV18 to TRBJ2-7; D is undetermined. The germline gives CDR1 KGHSH, CDR2 LQKENI. The CDR3 is 14 amino acids. Trimming shortened V by 0 bases and J by 5 bases, and 11 bases separated the two germline ends. The CDR3 loop is CASSPPHLANEQYF. The DNA for the CDR3 is TGTGCCAGCTCACCACCACACCTCGCCAACGAGCAGTACTTC. The variable domain in full, with the rest retrieved from reference TRBV18 and TRBJ2-7, is NAGVMQNPRHLVRRRGQEARLRCSPMKGHSHVYWYRQLPEEGLKFMVYLQKENIIDESGMPKERFSAEFPKEGPSILRIQQVVRGDSAAYFCASSPPHLANEQYFGPGTRLTVT.

This chain uses TRBV12-5 with TRBJ1-1, with unresolved D. The V end was cut by 0 bases, the J end by 0 bases, with 8 bases between. Germline assignment: CDR1 LGHNT and CDR2 FRNRAP. This CDR3 is built from 15 residues. The CDR3 nucleotides are TGTGCTAGTGGTTTGGTACTCACGGTGAACACTGAAGCTTTCTTT. This encodes CASGLVLTVNTEAFF. Full variable domain (remainder filled in from reference TRBV12-5 and TRBJ1-1): DARVTQTPRHKVTEMGQEVTMRCQPILGHNTVFWYRQTMMQGLELLAYFRNRAPLDDSGMPKDRFSAEMPDATLATLKIQPSEPRDSAVYFCASGLVLTVNTEAFFGQGTRLTVV.

The genes are TRBV7-9 and TRBJ2-1; 9 bases fit TRBD1. V was pared by 3 bases and J by 7 bases, with 7 bases of the junction left unmatched. Germline V gene data show CDR1 as SEHNR and CDR2 as FQNEAQ (reference sequence). The CDR3 loop spans 15 amino acids. The CDR3 coding sequence is TGTGCCAGCAGCTTCTCGGGACAGGGCGCTAATGAGCAGTTCTTC. As protein: CASSFSGQGANEQFF.

The chain combines TRBV9 with TRBJ2-3; the match to TRBD2 covers 8 bases. This CDR3 comprises 16 residues. From germline, CDR1 is SGDLS and CDR2 YYNGEE. V gave up 0 bases and J gave up 0 bases; unmatched junction bases: 3. The CDR3 sequence: CASSVVAGGSTDTQYF. The CDR3 DNA reads TGTGCCAGCAGCGTAGTGGCGGGAGGCAGCACAGATACGCAGTATTTT.

The gene calls are TRBV18 and TRBJ1-3; 8 nucleotides agree with TRBD1. J lost 2 bases, V lost 2 bases, and 8 bases had no gene match. The germline V gene has CDR1 KGHSH and CDR2 LQKENI. The length of the CDR3 is 17 residues. CDR3 sequence: CASSPVPGTGPGNTIYF. The CDR3, as DNA: TGTGCCAGCTCACCAGTTCCCGGGACAGGCCCTGGAAACACCATATATTTT.

V gene TRBV2 combines with J gene TRBJ2-1, with 9 bases that match TRBD2. The CDR3 length is 15 residues. The germline V gene encodes CDR1 SNHLY and CDR2 FYNNEI. J gave up 8 bases and V 7 bases, and 12 bases lay outside the gene matches. The CDR3 protein is CASNPSSGKGDEQFF. CDR3 nucleotides: TGTGCCAGCAACCCTTCTAGCGGGAAGGGCGATGAGCAGTTCTTC. Combining the CDR3 with reference TRBV2 and TRBJ2-1 gives the whole variable domain EPEVTQTPSHQVTQMGQEVILRCVPISNHLYFYWYRQILGQKVEFLVSFYNNEISEKSEIFDDQFSVERPDGSNFTLKIRSTKLEDSAMYFCASNPSSGKGDEQFFGPGTRLTVL.

V gene TRBV7-8 combines with J gene TRBJ2-3; maybe TRBD1 (5 bases). This CDR3 region has 16 residues. Trimming took off 2 bases at V and 0 bases at J, with 12 bases between the two ends. Germline V gene sequence: CDR1 SGHVS, CDR2 FQNEAQ. CDR3 in amino acids: CASSLYAGSSTDTQYF. The CDR3 nucleotides are TGTGCCAGCAGCTTATATGCAGGGTCTAGCACAGATACGCAGTATTTT.

The chain employs TRBV2 and TRBJ2-3; D is uncertain. V gave up 4 bases and J gave up 8 bases, with 7 bases separating them. CDR3 size: 11 residues. Per germline, CDR1 SNHLY and CDR2 FYNNEI. DNA for the CDR3: TGTGCCAGCAGTGGTCCGGGTACGCAGTATTTT. Translation gives CASSGPGTQYF.

V and J are TRBV29-1 and TRBJ2-3, with TRBD1 matching over 7 bases. The V gene's germline CDR1 is SQVTM and CDR2 ANQGSEA. J gave up 4 bases and V 5 bases, and 3 bases lay outside the gene matches. CDR3 length: 12 amino acids. The CDR3 region is CSVHRGPDTQYF. The CDR3, as DNA: TGCAGCGTTCACAGGGGACCAGATACGCAGTATTTT.

The V gene is TRBV2, the J gene TRBJ2-7, with D possibly being TRBD1 (7 bases). The CDR3 contains 16 residues. The germline V and J ends were trimmed by 3 bases and 7 bases, with 22 bases remaining between them. CDR1 SNHLY and CDR2 FYNNEI come from the germline V gene. CDR3 sequence reads: CASSELGGQTTAEQYF. The CDR3 DNA sequence: TGTGCCAGCAGTGAGCTGGGGGGACAGACGACGGCGGAGCAGTACTTC.

The chain uses TRBV5-6 and TRBJ1-1; possibly TRBD1 for D (5 bases). Germline V gene data show CDR1 as SGHDT and CDR2 as YYEEEE. V dropped 7 bases and J dropped 1 base, with 17 bases sitting between them. This CDR3 is 15 amino acids long. The chain's CDR3 is CASSSLQVTNTEAFF. CDR3 nucleotides: TGTGCCAGCTCTTCCCTACAGGTCACGAACACTGAAGCTTTCTTT. Together with reference TRBV5-6 and TRBJ1-1, the CDR3 gives the full variable domain: DAGVTQSPTHLIKTRGQQVTLRCSPKSGHDTVSWYQQALGQGPQFIFQYYEEEERQRGNFPDRFSGHQFPNYSSELNVNALLLGDSALYLCASSSLQVTNTEAFFGQGTRLTVV.

This chain joins TRBV10-3 and TRBJ1-5; 10 nucleotides match TRBD1. V dropped 6 bases and J dropped 3; count of bases not matched to a gene: 2. Germline V gives CDR1 ENHRY, CDR2 SYGVKD. The CDR3 runs 14 residues. CDR3 in amino acids: CAISGTGVNQPQHF. CDR3 nucleotides: TGTGCCATCAGCGGGACAGGGGTCAATCAGCCCCAGCATTTT.

This clone came up once. The J gene is TRBJ2-3, the V gene TRBV11-3; weak D call: TRBD2 (5 bases). Trimming shortened V by 0 bases and J by 8 bases, and 15 bases separated the two germline ends. The CDR3 is 15 amino acids. Germline V gives CDR1 SGHNT, CDR2 YENEEA. CDR3 amino acids: CASSLDRLPSATQYF. As DNA, the CDR3 is TGTGCCAGCAGCTTAGACAGACTACCATCCGCTACGCAGTATTTT.

The V call is TRBV19, the J call TRBJ2-1, with 8 bases matching TRBD2. Germline CDR1 and CDR2: LNHDA and SQIVND (reference sequence). Trimming removed 4 bases from V and 6 bases from J; junction bases left unmatched: 11. CDR3 size: 16 residues. DNA for the CDR3: TGTGCCAGTAGTAACCCGGTTCTAGCGGGCACCAATGAGCAGTTCTTC. It translates to CASSNPVLAGTNEQFF.

The chain has TRBV19 and TRBJ1-1, with 8 nucleotides matching TRBD1. The V gene's germline CDR1 is LNHDA and CDR2 SQIVND (reference sequence). CDR3 length equals 15 residues. V was clipped by 3 bases and J by 4 bases; unmatched bases: 7. The CDR3 sequence: CASSMTGDGGTEAFF. As DNA, the CDR3 is TGTGCCAGTAGTATGACAGGGGATGGGGGCACTGAAGCTTTCTTT. The variable domain in full, completed from reference TRBV19 and TRBJ1-1, reads DGGITQSPKYLFRKEGQNVTLSCEQNLNHDAMYWYRQDPGQGLRLIYYSQIVNDFQKGDIAEGYSVSREKKESFPLTVTSAQKNPTAFYLCASSMTGDGGTEAFFGQGTRLTVV.

The chain uses TRBV7-6 and TRBJ1-4; TRBD1 aligns across 7 bases. The CDR3 has 16 amino acids. Trimming took 1 base from V and 3 from J; bases not matched to a gene: 5. Germline V CDR1 and CDR2: SGHVS, FNYEAQ. CDR3 bases: TGTGCCAGCAGCTTAGTCGAGGGGGCGGCTAATGAAAAACTGTTTTTT. It yields the protein CASSLVEGAANEKLFF.

The rearrangement links TRBV7-8 to TRBJ1-2; D might be TRBD1 (6 bases). CDR3 length equals 14 residues. The V end was cut by 0 bases, the J end by 3 bases, with 8 bases between. CDR1 and CDR2 from the germline V gene are SGHVS and FQNEAQ. The CDR3 DNA reads TGTGCCAGCAGCTTAGCGCACAGGGACTATGGCTACACCTTC. Its protein is CASSLAHRDYGYTF.

This rearrangement joins TRBV4-1 to TRBJ2-3, with D maybe TRBD2 (6 bases). Germline V lookup: CDR1 MGHRA, CDR2 YSYEKL. V gave up 4 bases and J gave up 5 bases, with 16 bases separating them. The CDR3 has 15 amino acids. The CDR3: CASSRGTVRGDTQYF. The CDR3 DNA reads TGCGCCAGCAGCCGCGGGACGGTTCGGGGAGATACGCAGTATTTT.